Sequencing of this TCR beta chain was carried out in a study of identical twins. Each CDR3 protein gets one entry after TCRdb re-called the 5' RACE reads with MiXCR. The sample yields 640,000 or so distinct CDR3 sequences, 6.1% seen once. The sample holds many counts of this clonotype. Its target is unknown. The study's findings and limits: For out-of-frame alpha sequences shared by twins, low generation probability was in excess. In zero-insertion analyses, partial confounding could arise from invariant MAIT and iNKT cells. Models underpredicted monozygotic twin sharing of out-of-frame TCR alpha.

This CDR3 is built from 13 residues. Germline CDR1 and CDR2: MNHNS and SASEGT. The V end was cut by 2 bases, the J end by 7 bases, with 12 bases between. Input material: naive T cells sorted from blood. The source of this sequence is a man aged 18 to 29 in good health. The V call is TRBV6-1, the J call TRBJ2-7; D not resolved. The CDR3 reads CASSEIRAGEQYV. As DNA, the CDR3 is TGTGCCAGCAGTGAAATAAGGGCCGGGGAGCAGTACGTC.